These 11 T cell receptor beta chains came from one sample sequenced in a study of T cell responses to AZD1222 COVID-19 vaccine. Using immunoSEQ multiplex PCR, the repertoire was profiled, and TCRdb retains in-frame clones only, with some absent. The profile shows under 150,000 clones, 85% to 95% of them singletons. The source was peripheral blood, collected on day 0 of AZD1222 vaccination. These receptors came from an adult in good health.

The CDR3 DNA is TGTGCCACCAGTGATTCCGCGACCCAGTACTTC. Its protein is CATSDSATQYF. The V gene is TRBV24-1, the J gene TRBJ2-5; D gene uncertain. V dropped 2 bases and J dropped 7 bases, with 4 bases sitting between them. The length of the CDR3 is 11 residues. Germline lookup yields CDR1 KGHDR and CDR2 SFDVKD.

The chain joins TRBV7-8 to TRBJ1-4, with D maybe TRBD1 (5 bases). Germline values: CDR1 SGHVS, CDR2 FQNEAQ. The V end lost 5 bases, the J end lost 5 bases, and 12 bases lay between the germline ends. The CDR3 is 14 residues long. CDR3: CASSPDRFNEKLFF. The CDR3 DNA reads TGTGCCAGCAGCCCAGACAGATTCAATGAAAAACTGTTTTTT.

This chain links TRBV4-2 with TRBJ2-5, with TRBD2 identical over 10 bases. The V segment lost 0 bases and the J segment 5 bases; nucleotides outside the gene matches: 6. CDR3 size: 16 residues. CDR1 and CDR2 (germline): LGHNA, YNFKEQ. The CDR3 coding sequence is TGTGCCAGCAGCCAAGACAATAGCGGGAGGTGGGAGACCCAGTACTTC. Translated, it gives CASSQDNSGRWETQYF.

The CDR3 bases are TGTGCCAGCAGTCCAGCCAGGGGCGGGTACACCTTC. Protein sequence: CASSPARGGYTF. V gene TRBV28 combines with J gene TRBJ1-2, with a possible D match to TRBD1 (6 bases). Germline CDR1 and CDR2: MDHEN and SYDVKM. The V end lost 5 bases, the J end lost 11 bases, and 15 bases lay between the germline ends. The CDR3 totals 12 residues.

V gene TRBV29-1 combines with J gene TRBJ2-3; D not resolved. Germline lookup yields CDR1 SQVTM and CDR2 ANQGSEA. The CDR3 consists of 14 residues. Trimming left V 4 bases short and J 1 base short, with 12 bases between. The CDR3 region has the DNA TGCAGCGTTGGTGGAGACGGTGGCACAGATACGCAGTATTTT. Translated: CSVGGDGGTDTQYF.

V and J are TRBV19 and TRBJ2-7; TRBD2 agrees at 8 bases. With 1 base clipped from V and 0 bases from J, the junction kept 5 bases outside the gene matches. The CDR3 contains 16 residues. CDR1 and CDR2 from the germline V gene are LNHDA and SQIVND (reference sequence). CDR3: CASSIAGGRTSYEQYF. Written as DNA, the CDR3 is TGTGCCAGTAGTATAGCAGGCGGGAGGACCTCCTACGAGCAGTACTTC.

Written as DNA, the CDR3 is TGCGCCAGCGGGGGACAGGGGTTGTCTGGGGCCAACGTCCTGACTTTC. It encodes CASGGQGLSGANVLTF. The gene calls are TRBV5-1 and TRBJ2-6, with 10 bases aligning to TRBD1. Germline V CDR1 and CDR2: SGHRS, YFSETQ. Trimming at V came to 7 bases and at J to 1 base, leaving 5 bases not matched to a gene. The CDR3 sequence is 16 residues long. The full variable domain, with the rest looked up from reference TRBV5-1 and TRBJ2-6, is KAGVTQTPRYLIKTRGQQVTLSCSPISGHRSVSWYQQTPGQGLQFLFEYFSETQRNKGNFPGRFSGRQFSNSRSEMNVSTLELGDSALYLCASGGQGLSGANVLTFGAGSRLTVL.

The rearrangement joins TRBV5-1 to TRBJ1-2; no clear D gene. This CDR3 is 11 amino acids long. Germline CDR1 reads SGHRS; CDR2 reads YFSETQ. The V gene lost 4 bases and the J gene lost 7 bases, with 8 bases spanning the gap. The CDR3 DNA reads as TGCGCCAGCAGCCTGGGTGCTGGCTACACCTTC. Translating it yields CASSLGAGYTF. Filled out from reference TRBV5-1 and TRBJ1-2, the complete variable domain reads KAGVTQTPRYLIKTRGQQVTLSCSPISGHRSVSWYQQTPGQGLQFLFEYFSETQRNKGNFPGRFSGRQFSNSRSEMNVSTLELGDSALYLCASSLGAGYTFGSGTRLTVV.

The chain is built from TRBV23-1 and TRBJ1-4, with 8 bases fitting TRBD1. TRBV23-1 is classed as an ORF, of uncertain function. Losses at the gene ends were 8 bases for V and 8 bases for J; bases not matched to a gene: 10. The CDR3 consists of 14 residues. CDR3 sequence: CASGQGKIEEKLFF. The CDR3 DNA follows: TGCGCCAGCGGACAGGGAAAGATAGAAGAAAAACTGTTTTTT.

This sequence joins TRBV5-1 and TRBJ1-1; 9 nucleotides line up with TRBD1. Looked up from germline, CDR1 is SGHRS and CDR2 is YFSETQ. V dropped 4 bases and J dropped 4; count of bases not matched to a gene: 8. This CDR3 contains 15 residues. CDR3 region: CASSGGTGMATEAFF. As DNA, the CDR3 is TGCGCCAGCAGCGGGGGGACAGGGATGGCCACTGAAGCTTTCTTT.

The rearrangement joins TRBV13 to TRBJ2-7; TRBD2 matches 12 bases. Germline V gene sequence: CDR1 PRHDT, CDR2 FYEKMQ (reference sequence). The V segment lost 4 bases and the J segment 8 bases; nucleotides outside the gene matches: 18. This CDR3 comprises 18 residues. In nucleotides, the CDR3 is TGTGCCAGCAGCTCCACCCTCTTGACTAGCGGGAGTGAATTACAGCAGTACTTC. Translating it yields CASSSTLLTSGSELQQYF.